Following are 5 T cell receptor beta chains from one sample sequenced in a study of T cell responses to AZD1222 COVID-19 vaccine. Sequencing used immunoSEQ multiplex PCR; TCRdb keeps in-frame clones, though not all of them. Seen here are 99,000 or so clones, 70% to 90% observed once, and the top ten hold 2.5% to 3%. Sequencing was performed on peripheral blood, taken on day 0 of AZD1222 vaccination. The receptors come from an adult in good health.

This clone has only one observation. The rearrangement links TRBV19 to TRBJ1-5; 9 positions match TRBD1. The CDR3 runs 13 residues. The junction had 0 bases not matched to a gene; V was cut back by 5 bases and J by 4 bases. Germline loops: CDR1 LNHDA, CDR2 SQIVND (reference sequence). The CDR3 DNA sequence: TGTGCCAGTAGTGGGACAGGGAATCAGCCCCAGCATTTT. Protein sequence: CASSGTGNQPQHF.

This rearrangement joins TRBV7-9 to TRBJ2-3, with D hard to call. The germline V gene encodes CDR1 SEHNR and CDR2 FQNEAQ (reference sequence). Trimming removed 5 bases from V and 3 bases from J, with 9 bases in between. This CDR3 region has 13 residues. CDR3 coding DNA: TGTGCCAGCAGCCACCGAGAAACAGATACGCAGTATTTT. The encoded protein is CASSHRETDTQYF.

The rearrangement links TRBV9 to TRBJ1-1, with 10 nucleotides matching TRBD1. Germline CDR1 is SGDLS and CDR2 is YYNGEE. The J segment lost 3 bases and the V segment lost 4 bases, leaving 6 bases of the junction unmatched. This CDR3 is built from 15 residues. The CDR3 loop reads CASSPRTGGDTEAFF. As DNA, the CDR3 is TGTGCCAGCAGCCCCCGGACAGGGGGGGACACTGAAGCTTTCTTT.

This rearrangement joins TRBV1 to TRBJ2-5; TRBD2 was called by the table and not checked on the DNA. TRBV1 is reported as a pseudogene. This CDR3 spans 14 amino acids. This CDR3 is CTSTLWQRAETQYF. Here the CDR3 DNA reads TGCACCAGCACCCTTTGGCAGCGTGCAGAGACCCAGTACTTC.

The chain joins TRBV24-1 to TRBJ2-5; TRBD1 agrees at 8 bases. CDR1 KGHDR and CDR2 SFDVKD come from the germline V gene. There are 15 residues in the CDR3. Trimming cost V 3 bases and J 5 bases; bases outside gene matches: 7. This CDR3 reads CATSDHRTGWETQYF. In DNA, the CDR3 is TGTGCCACCAGTGATCATAGGACAGGGTGGGAGACCCAGTACTTC.